Each of the 24 T cell receptor beta chains below was sequenced from the same sample in a study of shared clonotypes between healthy human individuals. Only in-frame clones appear in the TCRdb table, and some are missing; sequencing was by immunoSEQ multiplex PCR. The sample carries under 2.5 million clones, approximately 90% recorded once. The source material was naive CD4+ T cells from PBMCs. Noted subset: CD45RA+ positively selected. The source is a man aged 18-30 years in good health. Some clones in this sample may be carry-over from other donors' samples.

The V and J genes are TRBV15 and TRBJ2-5; D not certain. Deletions cut 3 bases from V and 3 bases from J, with 8 bases between. The CDR3 has 13 residues. Germline V gene data show CDR1 as LNHNV and CDR2 as YYDKDF (reference sequence). This CDR3 reads CATSRGLEETQYF. DNA of the CDR3: TGTGCCACCAGCAGGGGGTTAGAAGAGACCCAGTACTTC.

This clone occurred once. This chain links TRBV11-2 with TRBJ1-3; D unresolved. CDR3 length: 14 residues. Looked up from germline, CDR1 is SGHAT and CDR2 is FQNNGV. Trimming stripped 1 base from V and 0 bases from J, with 4 bases between. The CDR3 nucleotides read TGTGCCAGCAGCTTAGTCGCCTCTGGAAACACCATATATTTT. Its translation is CASSLVASGNTIYF.

The CDR3 loop is CASSFLIQRSGEQFF. The CDR3 DNA reads TGTGCCAGCAGTTTCCTTATCCAGAGGTCTGGGGAGCAGTTCTTC. The chain uses TRBV27 and TRBJ2-1; D ambiguous. V lost 3 bases and J 10 bases, leaving 19 bases between the germline ends. The CDR3 length is 15 residues. Germline V lookup: CDR1 MNHEY, CDR2 SMNVEV (reference sequence).

Concerning this clone: Other DNA sequences in this specimen translate into the identical CDR3. The chain couples TRBV5-1 to TRBJ2-7; 7 bases match TRBD1. The length of the CDR3 is 14 residues. Germline CDR1 is SGHRS and CDR2 is YFSETQ. V lost 1 base and J lost 0; bases outside the gene matches: 1. CDR3 loop: CASSLWTGSYEQYF. DNA for the CDR3: TGCGCCAGCAGCTTGTGGACAGGCTCCTACGAGCAGTACTTC.

This sequence joins TRBV18 and TRBJ2-1; the D gene is possibly TRBD1 (6 bases). Trimming left V 4 bases short and J 5 bases short, with 15 bases between. The germline V gene encodes CDR1 KGHSH and CDR2 LQKENI. This CDR3 comprises 15 residues. The CDR3 here is CASSRLDSGNNEQFF. DNA of the CDR3: TGTGCCAGCTCACGGCTGGACAGTGGGAACAATGAGCAGTTCTTC. The variable domain in full, completed from reference TRBV18 and TRBJ2-1, reads NAGVMQNPRHLVRRRGQEARLRCSPMKGHSHVYWYRQLPEEGLKFMVYLQKENIIDESGMPKERFSAEFPKEGPSILRIQQVVRGDSAAYFCASSRLDSGNNEQFFGPGTRLTVL.

This clone was seen once. The J gene is TRBJ2-1, the V gene TRBV11-1; 13 nucleotides align to TRBD2. Per the germline V gene, CDR1 is SGHAT and CDR2 is FQDESV (reference sequence). CDR3 size: 12 residues. The V segment lost 5 bases and the J segment 14 bases; nucleotides outside the gene matches: 3. The CDR3 DNA reads TGTGCCAGCAGCCCTGGGACTAGCGGGGAGTTCTTC. Protein sequence: CASSPGTSGEFF.

This clone was picked up a small number of times. This chain joins TRBV4-1 and TRBJ1-5, with TRBD1 matching over 7 bases. CDR1 is MGHRA, CDR2 YSYEKL, per germline. The CDR3 contains 15 residues. V lost 6 bases and J lost 4; bases outside the gene matches: 9. CDR3 sequence reads: CASRRTGVLNQPQHF. CDR3 sequence (DNA): TGCGCCAGCAGGAGAACAGGGGTGTTAAATCAGCCCCAGCATTTT.

The chain joins TRBV28 to TRBJ2-1; D possibly corresponds to TRBD2 (6 bases). The CDR3 length is 12 residues. Germline V gene sequence: CDR1 MDHEN, CDR2 SYDVKM. V was trimmed by 6 bases and J by 8 bases, leaving 11 bases between them. The CDR3: CASRDYHDEQFF. CDR3 nucleotide sequence: TGTGCCAGCAGGGACTATCATGATGAGCAGTTCTTC.

The chain employs TRBV4-3 and TRBJ2-7, with D uncertain. The V end was cut by 0 bases, the J end by 11 bases, with 14 bases between. Germline assignment: CDR1 LGHNA and CDR2 YSLEER. This CDR3 comprises 13 residues. CDR3 in DNA: TGCGCCAGCAGCCAAGAGTCGGGTTCCTATGAGTACTTC. Translation: CASSQESGSYEYF.

This clone was observed a handful of times. The chain is built from TRBV6-5 and TRBJ2-7; D is uncertain. In germline, CDR1 is MNHEY, CDR2 SVGAGI. Trimming left V 6 bases short and J 0 bases short, with 15 bases between. The CDR3 spans 15 residues. The CDR3 reads CASSQTNSASYEQYF. Written as DNA, the CDR3 is TGTGCCAGCAGCCAAACAAACTCAGCCTCCTACGAGCAGTACTTC.

The chain couples TRBV4-3 to TRBJ2-5, with 11 bases aligning to TRBD1. Germline V lookup: CDR1 LGHNA, CDR2 YSLEER. This CDR3 is 18 amino acids long. The V gene end was trimmed by 3 bases and the J gene end by 4 bases; junction bases not matched to a gene: 13. The CDR3 spells CASSQALDRGRFGETQYF. In DNA form, the CDR3 reads TGCGCCAGCAGCCAGGCCTTGGACAGGGGGCGGTTTGGAGAGACCCAGTACTTC.

This chain uses TRBV27 with TRBJ2-7, with D tentatively TRBD1 (6 bases). The CDR3 sequence is 13 residues long. Per germline, CDR1 MNHEY and CDR2 SMNVEV (reference sequence). With 8 bases removed from V and 4 bases from J, the gap between germline ends came to 15 bases. The CDR3 nucleotides are TGTGCCAGCTCTAGGGGGACATTGTACGAGCAGTACTTC. Translating it yields CASSRGTLYEQYF.

The chain uses TRBV7-9 and TRBJ2-2; D gene uncertain. V was trimmed by 1 base and J by 0 bases, leaving 12 bases between them. The CDR3 covers 17 residues. The germline CDR1 and CDR2 sequences are SEHNR and FQNEAQ (reference sequence). The DNA for the CDR3 is TGTGCCAGCAGCTTAGGGGTGGTGGTCACGAACACCGGGGAGCTGTTTTTT. Translated, it gives CASSLGVVVTNTGELFF.

Regarding this clone: The junction and the germline gene differ at one end; a read error may be behind it. V usage is TRBV5-4 and J usage is TRBJ2-7; unclear D gene. Germline CDR1 and CDR2: SGHNT and YYREEE (reference sequence). CDR3 length: 15 amino acids. The CDR3 DNA sequence: TGTGTCAGCAGCTTGTCCAGTTATAGCTCCTACGAGCAGTACTTC. It translates to CVSSLSSYSSYEQYF.

The chain is built from TRBV5-3 and TRBJ2-7, with D maybe TRBD1 (6 bases). TRBV5-3 counts as an open reading frame of uncertain function. Trimming pared 2 bases from V and 10 bases from J, leaving 7 bases between. The CDR3 contains 10 residues. This CDR3 reads CARSFRGQYF. The DNA of the CDR3 is TGTGCCAGAAGCTTCAGGGGACAGTACTTC.

The gene calls are TRBV6-6 and TRBJ1-1; 8 bases agree with TRBD1. The germline V gene encodes CDR1 MNHNY and CDR2 SVGAGI (reference sequence). Trimming took 4 bases from V and 7 from J; bases not matched to a gene: 5. The CDR3 sequence is 13 residues long. The CDR3 bases are TGTGCCAGCAGTTCCTCCGACAGGGGTGAAGCTTTCTTT. As protein: CASSSSDRGEAFF.

The chain uses TRBV19 and TRBJ1-5; D uncertain. Germline V gene sequence: CDR1 LNHDA, CDR2 SQIVND (reference sequence). The V end was cut by 1 base, the J end by 11 bases, with 18 bases between. The CDR3 is 15 residues long. CDR3 amino acids: CASSIVTGNWVAQHF. The DNA of the CDR3 is TGTGCCAGTAGTATAGTTACCGGGAATTGGGTGGCCCAGCATTTT.

This sequence joins TRBV5-4 and TRBJ2-1; TRBD1 matches at 7 bases. There are 14 residues in the CDR3. Germline CDR1 reads SGHNT; CDR2 reads YYREEE (reference sequence). With 2 bases clipped from V and 12 bases from J, the junction kept 11 bases outside the gene matches. As DNA, the CDR3 is TGTGCCAGCAGCTTTACGGGTCAGGGGGTTGGGCAGTTCTTC. Translated: CASSFTGQGVGQFF.

The rearrangement joins TRBV29-1 to TRBJ2-1; D uncertain. Per germline, CDR1 SQVTM and CDR2 ANQGSEA. CDR3 length: 14 amino acids. V lost 2 bases to trimming and J lost 0 bases, with 8 bases between them. The CDR3 nucleotides read TGCAGCGTTGAATATCTCGCCTCCTACAATGAGCAGTTCTTC. Encoded protein: CSVEYLASYNEQFF.

This chain connects TRBV5-6 to TRBJ2-5, with 9 bases matching TRBD2. CDR3 length equals 14 residues. Germline V gene data show CDR1 as SGHDT and CDR2 as YYEEEE. V dropped 2 bases and J dropped 6; count of bases not matched to a gene: 5. This chain's CDR3 is CASSLGLAKQTQYF. DNA of the CDR3: TGTGCCAGCAGCTTAGGACTAGCGAAACAGACCCAGTACTTC.

About this clone: One junction end disagrees with the germline gene, perhaps due to a read error. This chain joins TRBV7-9 and TRBJ2-2; D perhaps matches TRBD2 (5 bases). Germline V CDR1 and CDR2: SEHNR, FQNEAQ (reference sequence). The CDR3 covers 17 residues. The chain's CDR3 is CASTLRPGRDPTGELFF. CDR3 in DNA: TGTGCCAGCACCTTACGGCCGGGGAGAGACCCCACCGGGGAGCTGTTTTTT.

This sequence joins TRBV4-3 and TRBJ1-1; D gene uncertain. CDR1 is LGHNA and CDR2 is YSLEER in the germline V gene. This CDR3 contains 15 residues. Trimming cost V 1 base and J 5 bases, with 14 bases left between them. The CDR3: CASSQARGTPTEAFF. CDR3 nucleotide sequence: TGCGCCAGCAGCCAAGCCCGGGGAACCCCAACTGAAGCTTTCTTT.

This chain joins TRBV2 and TRBJ1-2; 11 bases map to TRBD1. The V gene end was trimmed by 7 bases and the J gene end by 5 bases; junction bases not matched to a gene: 6. The CDR3 totals 14 residues. Germline V gene sequence: CDR1 SNHLY, CDR2 FYNNEI. CDR3 nucleotides: TGTGCCAGCACCCGGACAGGGGGCATATATGGCTACACCTTC. It yields the protein CASTRTGGIYGYTF.

Regarding this clone: In the same sample, other DNA sequences code for this CDR3. The rearrangement links TRBV18 to TRBJ2-5; D ambiguous. The V end lost 3 bases, the J end lost 2 bases, and 7 bases lay between the germline ends. The CDR3 is 13 amino acids. Germline V gene sequence: CDR1 KGHSH, CDR2 LQKENI. CDR3 nucleotides: TGTGCCAGCTCACCCGGGCAGCAAGAGACCCAGTACTTC. This translates into CASSPGQQETQYF. Using reference TRBV18 and TRBJ2-5 for the parts outside the CDR3, the full variable domain is NAGVMQNPRHLVRRRGQEARLRCSPMKGHSHVYWYRQLPEEGLKFMVYLQKENIIDESGMPKERFSAEFPKEGPSILRIQQVVRGDSAAYFCASSPGQQETQYFGPGTRLLVL.